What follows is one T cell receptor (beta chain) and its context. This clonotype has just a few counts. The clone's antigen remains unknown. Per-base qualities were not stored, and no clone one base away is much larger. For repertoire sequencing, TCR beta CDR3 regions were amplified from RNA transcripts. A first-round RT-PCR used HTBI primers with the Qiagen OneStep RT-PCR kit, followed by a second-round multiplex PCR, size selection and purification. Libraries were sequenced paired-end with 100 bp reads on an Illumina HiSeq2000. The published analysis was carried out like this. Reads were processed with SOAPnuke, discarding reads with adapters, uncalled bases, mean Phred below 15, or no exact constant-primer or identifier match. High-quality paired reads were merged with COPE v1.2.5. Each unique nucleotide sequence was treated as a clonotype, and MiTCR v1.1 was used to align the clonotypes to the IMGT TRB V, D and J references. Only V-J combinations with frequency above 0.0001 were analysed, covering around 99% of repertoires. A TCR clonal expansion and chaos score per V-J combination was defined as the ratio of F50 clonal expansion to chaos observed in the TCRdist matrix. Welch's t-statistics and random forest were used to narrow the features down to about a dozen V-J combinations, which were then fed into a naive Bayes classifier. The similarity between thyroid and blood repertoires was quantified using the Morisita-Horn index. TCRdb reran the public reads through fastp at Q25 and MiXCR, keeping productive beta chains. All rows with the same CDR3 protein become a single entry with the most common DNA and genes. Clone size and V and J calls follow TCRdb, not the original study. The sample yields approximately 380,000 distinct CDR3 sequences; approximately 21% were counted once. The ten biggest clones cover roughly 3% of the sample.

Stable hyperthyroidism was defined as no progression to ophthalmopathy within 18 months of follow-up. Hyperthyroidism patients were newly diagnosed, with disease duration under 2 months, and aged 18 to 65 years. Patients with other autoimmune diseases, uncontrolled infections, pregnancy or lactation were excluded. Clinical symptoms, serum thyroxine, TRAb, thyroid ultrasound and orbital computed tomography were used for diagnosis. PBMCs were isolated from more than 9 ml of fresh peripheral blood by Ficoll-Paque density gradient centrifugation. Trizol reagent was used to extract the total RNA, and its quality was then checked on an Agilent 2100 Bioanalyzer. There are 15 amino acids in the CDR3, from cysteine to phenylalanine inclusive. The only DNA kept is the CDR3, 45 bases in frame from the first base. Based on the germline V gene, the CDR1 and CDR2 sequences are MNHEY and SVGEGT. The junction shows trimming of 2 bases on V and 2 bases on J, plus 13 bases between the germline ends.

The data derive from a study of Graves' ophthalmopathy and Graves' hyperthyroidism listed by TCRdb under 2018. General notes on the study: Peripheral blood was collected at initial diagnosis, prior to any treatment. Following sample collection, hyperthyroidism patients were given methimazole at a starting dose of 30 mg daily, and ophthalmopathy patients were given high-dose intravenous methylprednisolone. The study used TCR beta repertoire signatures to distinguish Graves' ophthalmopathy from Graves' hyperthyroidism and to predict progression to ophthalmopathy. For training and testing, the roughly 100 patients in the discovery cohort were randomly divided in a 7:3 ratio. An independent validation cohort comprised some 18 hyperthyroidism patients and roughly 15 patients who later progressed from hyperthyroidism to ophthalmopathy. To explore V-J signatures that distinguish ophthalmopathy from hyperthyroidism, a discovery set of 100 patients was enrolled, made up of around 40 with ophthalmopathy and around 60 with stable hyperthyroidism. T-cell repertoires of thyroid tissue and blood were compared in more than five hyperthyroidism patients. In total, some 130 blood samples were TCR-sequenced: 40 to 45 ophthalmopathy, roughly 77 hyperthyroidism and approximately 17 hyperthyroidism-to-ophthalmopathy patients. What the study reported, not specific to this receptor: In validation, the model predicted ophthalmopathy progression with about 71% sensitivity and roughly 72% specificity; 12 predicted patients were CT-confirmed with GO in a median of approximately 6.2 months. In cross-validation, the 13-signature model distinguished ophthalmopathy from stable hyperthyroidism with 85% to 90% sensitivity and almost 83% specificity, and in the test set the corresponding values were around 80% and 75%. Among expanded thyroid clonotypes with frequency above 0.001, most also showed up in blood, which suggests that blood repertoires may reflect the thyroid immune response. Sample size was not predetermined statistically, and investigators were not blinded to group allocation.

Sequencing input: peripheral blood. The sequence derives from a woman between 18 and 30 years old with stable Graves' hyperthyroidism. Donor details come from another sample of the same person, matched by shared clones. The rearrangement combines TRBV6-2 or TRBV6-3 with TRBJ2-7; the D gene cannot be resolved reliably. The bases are TGTGCCAGCAGTTACGGCCAGGTCACTACCTACGAGCAGTACTTC. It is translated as CASSYGQVTTYEQYF.